Listed here is a single T cell receptor (beta chain). This clone has only a few counts. This receptor's antigen is unknown. Base qualities are missing; no much larger clone stands one base away. This entry belongs to a study of fetal regulatory T cell absence and autoimmunity (dated by TCRdb to the late 2010s). Context from the whole study: The IPEX patients showed exocrine pancreas autoimmunity in the absence of clinical diabetes.

Repertoire sequencing was done on genomic DNA taken from frozen pancreas tissue. The DNeasy Blood and Tissue Kit was used to extract about 1.9-3.4 ug of genomic DNA from umbilical cord blood or frozen pancreas. The germline V gene yields KGHSH for CDR1 and LQKENI for CDR2. The CDR3 runs 14 residues from the cysteine to the phenylalanine. Only the CDR3 part of the read is kept: 42 bases, read in frame from the first base. Trimmed from V: 5 bases; trimmed from J: 3 bases; junction bases lacking a gene match: 4. Summary of the overall study and its limitations: TRB gene family usage was found to be broadly similar between cord blood and pancreas and to resemble published neonatal and adult repertoires. Compared with cord blood, the pancreas TCR compartment showed significant oligoclonal enrichment, and some top clones were enriched more than 85-fold. The oligoclonal enrichment was interpreted as supporting antigen-driven autoimmunity in the pancreas before birth in IPEX syndrome.

On the immunoSEQ human TCRbeta survey platform, a two-step multiplex PCR amplified and barcoded the TCRbeta CDR3 regions. Illumina instruments were used to sequence the libraries, and IgH from the same samples was sequenced in parallel. The study's own analysis went as follows. Raw reads were filtered against IMGT V, D, J definitions and were binned using a nearest-neighbor algorithm so that PCR and sequencing errors were removed. Clones were defined by identical nucleotide sequence; differential abundance between tissues used per-clone Fisher exact tests with pFDR threshold p<0.01. Clones with frequencies too low for statistical inference were excluded by a minimum inclusion filter of 10 in either sample. Pairwise clonal comparisons used the immunoSEQ Analyzer, and gene family usage was assessed with IMGT tools. The table comes from immuneACCESS by way of TCRdb, which keeps in-frame sequences with V and J called. Part of the clones is missing from these tables; in studies checked, under half for an unresolved V gene and the rest for unknown reasons. V, J and clone size derive from that table, while D and trimming were established from the DNA sequence. This sample is represented by more than 90,000 clones; around 72% of them were singletons. 2% of the sample is taken by the ten largest.

This receptor chain uses TRBV18 and TRBJ2-7; 10 bases in between match TRBD1. This TCR was recovered from a male donor with IPEX syndrome. Material for sequencing was pancreas tissue. CDR3 sequence: CASSGDRGHYEQYF. The DNA sequence is as follows: TGTGCCAGCTCAGGGGACAGGGGACACTACGAGCAGTACTTC.